This T cell receptor (beta chain) appears in the sequencing data of a study of CXCR3-negative and CXCR3-positive naive CD8 T cells. Broader study findings: Greater hydrophobicity was found in TRB CDR3s of CXCR3-positive naive cells than of CXCR3-negative naive cells. Naive cells, whether CXCR3-negative or CXCR3-positive, had similar TRBV-TRBJ usage, while memory cells differed.

Remarks on this clonotype: What it binds is not known.

This CDR3 is 14 amino acids long. Germline lookup yields CDR1 SGHTA and CDR2 FQGTGA. Preparation of TRB cDNA libraries relied on 5' RACE carrying UMI labels. TCRdb derives one entry per CDR3 protein from the 5' RACE reads, leaving out DNA. The repertoire table contains some 150,000 distinct CDR3 sequences. Input material: naive CXCR3+ CD8+ T cells from blood. Subset noted: CD45RO-CCR7+CD27+CD95- naive CD8+ T cells expressing CXCR3 (TNR3+). This TCR came from a human donor in good health. Some clones in this sample may be carry-over from other donors' samples. The rearrangement uses TRBV7-3 and TRBJ2-3. The CDR3 protein is CASSFLGNTDTQYF.